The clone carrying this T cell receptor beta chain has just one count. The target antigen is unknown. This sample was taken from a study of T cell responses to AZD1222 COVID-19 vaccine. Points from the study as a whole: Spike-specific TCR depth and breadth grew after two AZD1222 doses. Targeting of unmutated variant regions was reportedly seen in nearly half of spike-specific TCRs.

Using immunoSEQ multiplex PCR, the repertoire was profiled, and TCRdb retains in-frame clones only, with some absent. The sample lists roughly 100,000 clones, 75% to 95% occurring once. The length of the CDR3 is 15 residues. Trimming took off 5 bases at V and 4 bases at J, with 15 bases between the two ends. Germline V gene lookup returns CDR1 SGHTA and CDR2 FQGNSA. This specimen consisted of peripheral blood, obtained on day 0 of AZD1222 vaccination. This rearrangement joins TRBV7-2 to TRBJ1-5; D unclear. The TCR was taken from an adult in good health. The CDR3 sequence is CASSTFGRVNQPQHF. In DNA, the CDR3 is TGTGCCAGCAGCACCTTCGGCAGAGTTAATCAGCCCCAGCATTTT.